This T cell receptor (beta chain) originates from a study of cytomegalovirus exposure and HLA in healthy donors. Study-wide context: Earlier, 95 million to 140 million unique TCR beta sequences were recovered from approximately 180 million T cells by an analysis.

Whole-study findings and limits: Reports described diagnosis of cytomegalovirus status by the classifier as highly specific and sensitive.

Comment on this clone: The target antigen is unknown.

Primers: 60 Vbeta forward and 13 Jbeta reverse. Assay used: immunoSEQ multiplex PCR; TCRdb lists only in-frame clones, some missing. The table shows around 62,000 clones, with roughly 78% occurring only once. The ends were cut back, 0 bases at V and 3 bases at J, with 9 bases in the middle. The CDR3 sequence is 14 residues long. CDR1 is SGHDT and CDR2 is YYEEEE in the germline V gene. Sequenced material: PBMCs. The chain links TRBV5-6 to TRBJ1-2; maybe TRBD1 (5 bases). The receptor comes from a man aged 35-49 years in good health and CMV-seronegative. As DNA, the CDR3 is TGTGCCAGCAGCTTGGACGGGGGACACTATGGCTACACCTTC. This gives the protein CASSLDGGHYGYTF.